Listed below are T cell receptor beta chains from one sample, sequenced in a study of T cell repertoires in cytomegalovirus infection. Their target antigens are unknown. TCRdb used MiXCR to reprocess the reads, holding one entry per CDR3 protein. The data hold around 800,000 distinct CDR3 sequences, with approximately 29% observed a single time. Material: cultured CD8+ T cells from PBMCs, obtained from culture after CMV antigen stimulation. Every receptor here comes from a human donor in good health (CMV status not recorded). Some clones in this sample may be carry-over from other donors' samples. Both conserved end residues are part of each CDR3. The D gene is left open where the match is weak. Expanded clones get a size class; other rows say once, few or many, or leave the size out.

>NA|14|NA|TRBV6-1|TRBJ2-7
CASSEVDSSYEQYF
TGTGCCAGCAGTGAAGTAGACAGTAGCTACGAGCAGTACTTC
>TRBD1|13|many|TRBV12-3/TRBV12-4|TRBJ1-2
CASGPGTGNGYTF
TGTGCCAGCGGTCCCGGGACAGGGAACGGCTACACCTTC
>NA|13|NA|TRBV5-1|TRBJ1-1
CASSVTLLEEAFF
TGCGCCAGCAGCGTGACCCTACTTGAAGAAGCTTTCTTT
>TRBD1|15|NA|TRBV7-4|TRBJ2-5
CASSPLDRLQETQYF
TGTGCCAGCAGCCCGTTGGACAGGCTCCAAGAGACCCAGTACTTC
>NA|12|NA|TRBV7-6|TRBJ2-5
CASSPFQETQYF
TGTGCCAGCAGCCCCTTCCAAGAGACCCAGTACTTC
>NA|11|NA|TRBV7-4|TRBJ1-2
CASSLRSGYTF
TGTGCCAGCAGCTTAAGGTCAGGCTACACCTTC
>NA|14|few|TRBV5-1|TRBJ1-6
CASSSSTPQSPLHF
TGCGCCAGCAGCTCCTCGACGCCGCAATCACCCCTCCACTTT
>NA|13|NA|TRBV27|TRBJ1-4
CASSSQPPEKLFF
TGTGCCAGCAGTTCACAGCCTCCTGAAAAACTGTTTTTT
>TRBD2|17|few|TRBV6-5|TRBJ2-3
CASSYSLAGVRTDTQYF
TGTGCCAGCAGTTACTCCCTAGCGGGGGTTCGGACAGATACGCAGTATTTT
>TRBD1|15|NA|TRBV12-3/TRBV12-4|TRBJ2-5
CASSPQTGASGTQYF
TGTGCCAGCAGCCCCCAAACAGGGGCGTCTGGGACCCAGTACTTC
>TRBD1|16|few|TRBV12-3/TRBV12-4|TRBJ2-5
CASSHFTGQGIETQYF
TGTGCCAGCAGTCACTTCACGGGACAGGGCATAGAGACCCAGTACTTC
>NA|14|NA|TRBV25-1|TRBJ2-7
CASSEGWGHYEQYF
TGTGCCAGCAGTGAAGGTTGGGGACATTACGAGCAGTACTTC
>TRBD1|15|many|TRBV7-2|TRBJ1-5
CASSYRGGSNQPQHF
TGTGCCAGCAGCTACAGGGGAGGAAGCAATCAGCCCCAGCATTTT
>NA|12|NA|TRBV12-3/TRBV12-4|TRBJ1-1
CASSLNPREAFF
TGTGCCAGCAGTTTAAATCCTAGAGAAGCTTTCTTT
>NA|15|few|TRBV6-2/TRBV6-3|TRBJ1-1
CASSYFPGQNTEAFF
TGTGCCAGCAGTTACTTCCCGGGACAGAACACTGAAGCTTTCTTT
>NA|14|many|TRBV2|TRBJ1-3
CASSGGTDGNTIYF
TGTGCCAGCAGTGGGGGCACGGATGGAAACACCATATATTTT
>NA|11|NA|TRBV19|TRBJ1-1
CASTMGLEAFF
TGTGCCAGTACCATGGGACTTGAAGCTTTCTTT
>NA|15|many|TRBV12-3/TRBV12-4|TRBJ1-2
CASSGERGADYGYTF
TGTGCCAGCAGTGGGGAGCGGGGGGCCGACTATGGCTACACCTTC
>NA|14|NA|TRBV6-5|TRBJ1-1
CASSYSRLGTEAFF
TGTGCCAGCAGTTACTCCCGTTTAGGCACTGAAGCTTTCTTT
>NA|12|few|TRBV7-6|TRBJ1-1
CASSLDSLEAFF
TGTGCCAGCAGCTTAGATTCTCTTGAAGCTTTCTTT
>TRBD1|15|NA|TRBV27|TRBJ2-1
CASSPPDRGQNEQFF
TGTGCCAGCAGTCCCCCGGACAGGGGCCAGAATGAGCAGTTCTTC